A selection of T cell receptor beta chains follows, all from one sample in a study of blood T cell repertoires in COVID-19. Using immunoSEQ multiplex PCR, the repertoire was profiled, and TCRdb retains in-frame clones only, with some absent. The top ten hold approximately 6.5% of the sample, which has about 85,000 clones, 80% to 85% seen once. The sequenced sample consisted of peripheral blood. These receptors all stem from a man aged 55-75 years with acute or convalescent COVID-19. Each CDR3 is given with its conserved first and last residue. Rows give clone size only sometimes, using once, few, many, or a class for an expanded clone.

J gene: TRBJ1-6; V gene: TRBV6-6; clone size: few; CDR3 protein: CASSYSTVYSPLHF
J gene: TRBJ2-2; V gene: TRBV7-6; clone size: NA; CDR3 protein: CASSPGTGVYTGELFF
J gene: TRBJ1-2; V gene: TRBV9; clone size: NA; CDR3 protein: CASSVEMTKNYGYTF
J gene: TRBJ1-1; V gene: TRBV19; clone size: NA; CDR3 protein: CASSQGGRSAEAFF
J gene: TRBJ2-1; V gene: TRBV29-1; clone size: few; CDR3 protein: CSVIFSGQGNEQFF
J gene: TRBJ2-3; V gene: TRBV2; clone size: NA; CDR3 protein: CASQDHTHTVTQYF
J gene: TRBJ2-3; V gene: TRBV12-5; clone size: NA; CDR3 protein: CASVFVLSDTQYF
J gene: TRBJ2-5; V gene: TRBV5-6; clone size: once; CDR3 protein: CASSLTTSGVKTQYF
J gene: TRBJ2-7; V gene: TRBV5-1; clone size: few; CDR3 protein: CASSLEMGQGNEQYF
J gene: TRBJ1-2; V gene: TRBV6-5; clone size: NA; CDR3 protein: CASSYEETGAAGYTF
J gene: TRBJ1-1; V gene: TRBV9; clone size: NA; CDR3 protein: CASSVEGQDTEAFF
J gene: TRBJ1-2; V gene: TRBV5-1; clone size: NA; CDR3 protein: CASSPPSGTGVYGYTF
J gene: TRBJ1-1; V gene: TRBV7-8; clone size: NA; CDR3 protein: CASSPGTANTEAFF
J gene: TRBJ1-1; V gene: TRBV7-3; clone size: NA; CDR3 protein: CASSFSGGSTEAFF
J gene: TRBJ1-4; V gene: TRBV5-1; clone size: NA; CDR3 protein: CASSLGEVRNEKLFF
J gene: TRBJ2-7; V gene: TRBV2; clone size: NA; CDR3 protein: CASSVGTPTYEQYF
J gene: TRBJ1-2; V gene: TRBV19; clone size: NA; CDR3 protein: CASSIDAGVTPRGYTF
J gene: TRBJ1-2; V gene: TRBV14; clone size: NA; CDR3 protein: CASSHDFRQGELYGYTF
J gene: TRBJ2-5; V gene: TRBV9; clone size: few; CDR3 protein: CASSVASRGRETQYF
J gene: TRBJ1-4; V gene: TRBV19; clone size: NA; CDR3 protein: CASSPGQGAPLNEKLFF
J gene: TRBJ1-1; V gene: TRBV2; clone size: NA; CDR3 protein: CASSGDRGGSAFF
J gene: TRBJ1-2; V gene: TRBV6-4; clone size: NA; CDR3 protein: CASSRTGSNYGYTF
J gene: TRBJ2-3; V gene: TRBV30; clone size: once; CDR3 protein: CAWSPGGPEDTQYF
J gene: TRBJ2-7; V gene: TRBV29-1; clone size: NA; CDR3 protein: CSVETRTDTYEQYF
J gene: TRBJ2-7; V gene: TRBV24-1; clone size: NA; CDR3 protein: CATSDLRSYEQYF
J gene: TRBJ2-3; V gene: TRBV7-9; clone size: once; CDR3 protein: CASSYAGLGSTDTQYF
J gene: TRBJ1-2; V gene: TRBV10-1; clone size: NA; CDR3 protein: CASSGGAGQGYTF
J gene: TRBJ2-7; V gene: TRBV9; clone size: NA; CDR3 protein: CASSGVIDEQYF
J gene: TRBJ1-1; V gene: TRBV3-1/TRBV3-2; clone size: NA; CDR3 protein: CASSQIGTDEAFF
J gene: TRBJ2-1; V gene: TRBV7-2; clone size: NA; CDR3 protein: CASSLEQKLYNEQFF
J gene: TRBJ1-2; V gene: TRBV9; clone size: NA; CDR3 protein: CASSSSSTGADGYTF